These 10 T cell receptor beta chains were all obtained from the same sample, sequenced in a study of shared clonotypes between healthy human individuals. Naive CD8 cells lacked CD45RO, underwent positive selection for CCR7 and left out terminally differentiated effector memory CD45RA+ cells. Here immunoSEQ multiplex PCR was the method, and the copy in TCRdb shows in-frame clones only, minus some. In the table there are millions of clones, about 93% of which are singletons. Input material: naive CD8+ T cells from PBMCs. The receptors stem from a young man in good health. Some clones in this sample may be carry-over from other donors' samples.

The rearrangement uses TRBV7-9 and TRBJ2-1; D perhaps matches TRBD2 (5 bases). Looked up from germline, CDR1 is SEHNR and CDR2 is FQNEAQ (reference sequence). This CDR3 is 12 amino acids long. V was cut by 5 bases and J by 8 bases, with 10 bases left in between. The CDR3 sequence is CASSEARDEQFF. Here the CDR3 DNA reads TGTGCCAGCAGCGAGGCGAGGGATGAGCAGTTCTTC.

The gene calls are TRBV30 and TRBJ2-7; D perhaps matches TRBD1 (6 bases). Trimming removed 4 bases from V and 0 bases from J, with 19 bases in between. Germline V gene data show CDR1 as GTSNPN and CDR2 as SVGIG (reference sequence). The CDR3 loop spans 16 amino acids. The CDR3 sequence is CAWTNRRDRTSYEQYF. The CDR3 DNA sequence: TGTGCCTGGACGAATCGAAGAGACAGGACCTCCTACGAGCAGTACTTC.

On this clone: The junction differs from germline at one of its ends, possibly a read error. The rearrangement links TRBV5-1 to TRBJ1-1; a weak D match, TRBD1 (5 bases). CDR1 and CDR2 from the germline V gene are SGHRS and YFSETQ. This CDR3 is built from 13 residues. CDR3 sequence (DNA): TGCGCCAGCAGATTGGGGGTGAACACTGAAGCTTTCTTT. Its protein is CASRLGVNTEAFF.

This chain connects TRBV19 to TRBJ2-1, with a possible D match to TRBD2 (6 bases). The germline CDR1 and CDR2 sequences are LNHDA and SQIVND (reference sequence). The length of the CDR3 is 15 residues. V dropped 3 bases and J dropped 6 bases, with 15 bases sitting between them. The CDR3 DNA reads TGTGCCAGTAGTATTACCAGCGGGCCTCTCAATGAGCAGTTCTTC. Translating it yields CASSITSGPLNEQFF.

A word on this clone: Other DNA sequences from this sample encode an identical CDR3 as well. V gene TRBV7-9 combines with J gene TRBJ1-1; 7 bases map to TRBD1. This CDR3 is 13 amino acids long. The germline gives CDR1 SEHNR, CDR2 FQNEAQ (reference sequence). V shed 0 bases, J shed 8 bases, and the junction held 3 bases outside the gene matches. CDR3 DNA: TGTGCCAGCAGCTTAGCGGGGACAGTAGAAGCTTTCTTT. This translates into CASSLAGTVEAFF.

The chain couples TRBV29-1 to TRBJ2-1; possibly TRBD2 for D (6 bases). With 3 bases removed from V and 3 bases from J, the gap between germline ends came to 18 bases. CDR3 size: 16 residues. Germline-derived CDR1 and CDR2 are SQVTM and ANQGSEA. The CDR3 bases are TGCAGCGTTGACCACAGCACGGAGGGAGTCTACAATGAGCAGTTCTTC. This sequence encodes CSVDHSTEGVYNEQFF.

This clone was seen only a few times. The chain joins TRBV6-5 to TRBJ1-1; D gene unclear. CDR1 and CDR2 (germline): MNHEY, SVGAGI. V was clipped by 2 bases and J by 4 bases, with 8 bases between them. The CDR3 is 13 residues long. CDR3 amino acids: CASSYGRATEAFF. DNA for the CDR3: TGTGCCAGCAGTTACGGGAGGGCCACTGAAGCTTTCTTT.

The chain is built from TRBV14 and TRBJ2-7; 8 nucleotides align to TRBD2. V trimming: 2 bases; J trimming: 7 bases; junction bases outside the gene matches: 19. The CDR3 totals 18 residues. From germline, CDR1 is SGHDN and CDR2 FVKESK. Here the CDR3 DNA reads TGTGCCAGCAGCCAACCGGGGGGGACCACGGGGCCCTTGGTTGAGCAGTACTTC. Translated, it gives CASSQPGGTTGPLVEQYF. Drawing the rest from reference TRBV14 and TRBJ2-7, the complete variable domain is EAGVTQFPSHSVIEKGQTVTLRCDPISGHDNLYWYRRVMGKEIKFLLHFVKESKQDESGMPNNRFLAERTGGTYSTLKVQPAELEDSGVYFCASSQPGGTTGPLVEQYFGPGTRLTVT.

Points on this clone: The same CDR3 also results from other DNA sequences found in this sample. V gene TRBV30 combines with J gene TRBJ2-7; 9 bases are a match to TRBD1. The CDR3 has 13 amino acids. Germline V lookup: CDR1 GTSNPN, CDR2 SVGIG (reference sequence). V dropped 3 bases and J dropped 0; count of bases not matched to a gene: 0. For the CDR3, the DNA is TGTGCCTGGAGGGGACAGGGCTCCTACGAGCAGTACTTC. This gives the protein CAWRGQGSYEQYF.

There are a few counts of this clone. The chain recombines TRBV4-2 with TRBJ1-1; D is unclear. V was pared by 3 bases and J by 4 bases, with 6 bases between. This CDR3 spans 12 amino acids. CDR1 LGHNA and CDR2 YNFKEQ come from the germline V gene. The CDR3 region has the DNA TGTGCCAGCAGCCATGGACGCACTGAAGCTTTCTTT. Protein sequence: CASSHGRTEAFF.